Reported below is one TCR beta chain. The antigen it binds to is not known. Base qualities are not recorded, but no much larger clone differs from it by a single base. The time point label here, explained by the study, means: baseline before first vaccination. The vaccinee samples were drawn from two UK trials, COV001 and COV002, one of which was a single-blind randomized controlled phase 2/3 trial testing AZD1222 (ChAdOx1 nCoV-19) in healthy adults. For TCRbeta chain sequencing, PBMC samples from trial participants were taken at day 0 and at day 28 after the second dose. The CDR3 runs 16 residues from the cysteine to the phenylalanine. Left in the record is the CDR3 DNA by itself, 48 bases read in frame from the first base. V trim: 5 bases; J trim: 0 bases; unmatched bases: 9. According to the germline V gene, CDR1 reads SGHNT and CDR2 reads YENEEA. This sample stems from a study of T cell responses to AZD1222 COVID-19 vaccine (dated by TCRdb to the early 2020s). With regard to the full study: AZD1222 recipients whose second dose came at about 4 weeks and those whose second dose came at about 12 weeks were combined into one group, since spike-specific TCR depth and breadth did not differ between the two schedules. A total of 240 or so trial participants underwent TCR sequencing, of whom 200 to 220 had received two doses of AZD1222 and about 26 had received two doses of the MenACWY control vaccine. Enrollment into the trials was organized by age into subgroups of 18-55, 56-69 and 70-plus years, and those subgroups contained roughly 150, 30 and 60 TCR-sequenced participants, respectively. The full study reports these points: Nearly half of unique spike-specific TCRs reportedly recognized epitopes outside regions mutated in the B.1.351 and B.1.1.7 variants. After two AZD1222 doses, spike-specific TCR breadth and depth were significantly higher than at day 0 and than in MenACWY recipients. Conclusions about previously exposed vaccinees were limited because only six AZD1222 recipients were SARS-CoV-2 seropositive at baseline. The 56-69-year group was small, and its depth increase did not reach significance, likely because of low power. Participants were mostly white British and included more females than males, and it was suggested by the authors that clonal diversity may have been underestimated. The whole spike protein was spanned by vaccine-associated CD4 TCRs, and dominant responses were seen in regions 160-218 and 743-854. Because no day 14 peak-response samples were available, repertoires were characterized only after the peak T cell response.

The CDR3 regions of human TCRbeta chains were subjected to immunosequencing. The paper's processing steps were these. TCRs in the repertoires were compared against a reference library of SARS-CoV-2-specific TCRs that had been generated with the MIRA antigen-specificity platform. Breadth meant the fraction of unique TCRs that were SARS-CoV-2-associated, whereas depth meant the fraction of total T cells that were SARS-CoV-2-associated. Using the MIRA data, every spike-specific TCR was mapped to the spike region that the TCR reacted to and assigned to either a CD4 or a CD8 class. Log10-transformed breadth and depth values were compared by one-way ANOVA with Sidak's multiple comparisons tests. TCRdb took over this immuneACCESS table, retaining in-frame rearrangements with V and J assigned. Such tables are incomplete; in checked studies, under half of the missing clones stem from an unresolved V gene, and the remainder is unexplained. V, J and clone size are those of that table, while D and trimming were read from the DNA. This sample holds around 100,000 clones; 80% to 90% were observed only once. The top ten constitute approximately 22% of the sample.

The starting material was peripheral blood, obtained on day 0 of AZD1222 vaccination. This receptor was taken from an adult in good health. The chain is encoded by TRBV11-3 joined to TRBJ2-7, with 8 middle bases fitting TRBD2. The sequenced DNA: TGTGCCAGCAGCCGTGGGCGGGGGGAAAGCTCCTACGAGCAGTACTTC. Translated, this gives CASSRGRGESSYEQYF.